Sequencing of this TCR beta chain was carried out in a study of vaccination and CD4 T cells after COVID-19. Study context: Overlapping peptides covering the spike proteins of SARS-CoV-2, HCoV-NL63, HCoV-OC43 and HCoV-229E were added to stimulate cells.

The sample's treatment: 10-day PBMC culture with coronavirus spike peptide pools or control peptides (ViraFEST assay). Cultures got half-medium changes with IL-2 on days 3 and 7. The Oncomine TCR Beta short-read assay was what sequenced the DNA obtained from cultured CD4+ T cells. Using its own MiXCR run on the PCR reads, TCRdb lists one record per CDR3 protein. Of just over 14,000 distinct CDR3 sequences in the sample, 40% to 60% were seen once. Regarding this clonotype: The antigen is unknown.

Per the germline V gene, CDR1 is SGHVS and CDR2 is FQNEAQ. Deletions cut 1 base from V and 3 bases from J, with 19 bases between. The CDR3 is 17 residues long. The chain is built from TRBV7-8 and TRBJ2-7; no clear D gene. Sequencing was carried out using CD4+ T cells from blood, cultured in vitro. The receptor was derived from a human donor who had recovered from COVID-19. CDR3 in DNA: TGTGCCAGCAGCTTAGGTATGTCGACGAACCCAATCTACGAGCAGTACTTC. This encodes CASSLGMSTNPIYEQYF.